This T cell receptor beta chain is drawn from a study of cytomegalovirus exposure and HLA in healthy donors. Study findings and constraints: Rarity marked most TCR sequences, yet some public TCRs occurred in many donors. Later work showed greater clonal expansion in HLA-associated TCR beta chains than in equally common others.

Primers for the PCR totalled 60 Vbeta and 13 Jbeta. Generated by immunoSEQ multiplex PCR, the TCRdb table keeps only in-frame clones and is missing some. The sample data list approximately 100,000 clones. Germline V lookup: CDR1 SGHRS, CDR2 YFSETQ. The CDR3 loop spans 16 amino acids. The V end lost 2 bases, the J end lost 4 bases, and 17 bases lay between the germline ends. About this clone: Its antigen remains unidentified.

The sample taken for sequencing was PBMCs. This chain links TRBV5-1 with TRBJ2-3, with a tentative D call TRBD2 (5 bases). This TCR derives from a man aged 50 or older in good health and CMV-seropositive. The CDR3 DNA reads TGCGCCAGCAGCTTACAACCGAACACCGGGGCAGATACGCAGTATTTT. Its protein is CASSLQPNTGADTQYF.